The 5 T cell receptor beta chains presented below share a single source sample, sequenced in a study of regulatory T cells in long-lasting Graves disease. According to the study, TCR beta libraries were built with iRepertoire HTBI primers and CDR3-region Arm-PCR. TCRdb reprocessed the multiplex PCR reads with MiXCR, giving one entry per CDR3 protein. In the table there are roughly 350,000 distinct CDR3 sequences, approximately 15% of which are singletons. Specified time point: newly diagnosed GD, antithyroid drugs for less than 3 months. With RNA extracted from PBMCs as input, the TCR library was made. This sample was shared with a second study, whose subject was T cells in Graves' hyperthyroidism and ophthalmopathy.

The sequences come from peripheral blood mononuclear cells (PBMCs), collected at new diagnosis, from a patient treated with antithyroid drugs. The origin of the receptors is a man in his forties with Graves disease.

This clonotype was seen many times. The chain links TRBV9 to TRBJ2-7; either TRBD1 or TRBD2 may supply D (5 bases each). The germline V and J ends were trimmed by 6 bases and 1 base, with 14 bases remaining between them. CDR3 size: 14 residues. In germline, CDR1 is SGDLS, CDR2 YYNGEE. In DNA, the CDR3 is TGTGCCAGCACCACAGGACTGGATTCCTACGAGCAGTACTTC. This sequence encodes CASTTGLDSYEQYF. Combining the CDR3 with reference TRBV9 and TRBJ2-7 gives the whole variable domain DSGVTQTPKHLITATGQRVTLRCSPRSGDLSVYWYQQSLDQGLQFLIQYYNGEERAKGNILERFSAQQFPDLHSELNLSSLELGDSALYFCASTTGLDSYEQYFGPGTRLTVT.

In this sample, this clonotype turned up many times. This CDR3 is CSARVEGRVSNEQFF. The CDR3 coding sequence is TGCAGTGCTAGAGTAGAGGGGCGCGTTTCCAATGAGCAGTTCTTC. The chain employs TRBV20-1 and TRBJ2-1; TRBD1 or TRBD2 may be the D gene (5 bases each). The CDR3 totals 15 residues. Germline CDR1 is DFQATT and CDR2 is SNEGSKA (reference sequence). With 1 base removed from V and 6 bases from J, the gap between germline ends came to 16 bases.

This clonotype was seen a handful of times. The chain links TRBV3-1 to TRBJ2-2; possible D gene TRBD2, 5 bases. Germline V CDR1 and CDR2: LGHDT, YNNKEL (reference sequence). CDR3 length: 15 amino acids. Trimming took off 8 bases at V and 3 bases at J, with 16 bases between the two ends. CDR3 amino acids: CASGLGGQYTGELFF. The CDR3 region has the DNA TGTGCCAGCGGACTGGGCGGGCAGTACACCGGGGAGCTGTTTTTT. Drawing the rest from reference TRBV3-1 and TRBJ2-2, the complete variable domain is DTAVSQTPKYLVTQMGNDKSIKCEQNLGHDTMYWYKQDSKKFLKIMFSYNNKELIINETVPNRFSPKSPDKAHLNLHINSLELGDSAVYFCASGLGGQYTGELFFGEGSRLTVL.

This clonotype showed up many times. The chain recombines TRBV4-1 with TRBJ2-1; no firm D call. The germline V gene has CDR1 MGHRA and CDR2 YSYEKL. This CDR3 has 13 residues. Trimming cost V 1 base and J 5 bases, with 6 bases left between them. The CDR3 sequence is CASSQGTHNEQFF. In DNA form, the CDR3 reads TGCGCCAGCAGCCAAGGAACGCACAATGAGCAGTTCTTC.

The sample holds many counts of this clonotype. V usage is TRBV11-3 and J usage is TRBJ1-1, with 10 bases fitting TRBD1. V lost 5 bases, J lost 4 bases, and 4 bases stayed unmatched. The V gene's germline CDR1 is SGHNT and CDR2 YENEEA. The CDR3 sequence is 14 residues long. CDR3 coding DNA: TGTGCCAGCAGCCGGACAGGGGGGCTCACTGAAGCTTTCTTT. It translates to CASSRTGGLTEAFF.